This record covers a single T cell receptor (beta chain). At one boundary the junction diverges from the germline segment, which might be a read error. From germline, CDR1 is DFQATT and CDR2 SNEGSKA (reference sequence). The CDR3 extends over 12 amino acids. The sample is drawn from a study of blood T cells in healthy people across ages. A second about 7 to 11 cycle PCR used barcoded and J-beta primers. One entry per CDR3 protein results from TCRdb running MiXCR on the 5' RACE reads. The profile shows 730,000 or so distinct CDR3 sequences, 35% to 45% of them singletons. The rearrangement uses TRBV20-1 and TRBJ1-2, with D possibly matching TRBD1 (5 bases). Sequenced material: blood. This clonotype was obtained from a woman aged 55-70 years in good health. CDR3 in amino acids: CRASSRGGGYTF. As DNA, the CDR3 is TGCAGGGCTAGTAGTAGGGGTGGAGGCTACACCTTC.